The clone carrying this T cell receptor (beta chain) is a singleton in its sample. In the original workflow: Nucleated cell number was recorded as an estimate derived from reference gene primer amplification. Using immunoSEQ multiplex PCR, the repertoire was profiled, and TCRdb retains in-frame clones only, with some absent. That table is the source of V, J and clone size, and D and trimming were worked out from the DNA. The sample carries roughly 130,000 clones, roughly 83% recorded once. The sample belongs to a study of blood T cell repertoires in COVID-19. Study context: The United States, Italy and Spain were the sources of the acute and convalescent COVID-19 samples. T cells, B-cell-depleted T cells, or PBMCs provided the cDNA or gDNA that served as material.

The length of the CDR3 is 19 residues. Germline trimming cut 1 base from V and 0 bases from J; bases unmatched to any gene: 13. The germline V gene encodes CDR1 LGHDT and CDR2 YNNKEL (reference sequence). Seattle's cohort entered during active infection and was followed longitudinally. This rearrangement joins TRBV3-1 (or the pseudogene TRBV3-2) to TRBJ2-7; TRBD2 matches 9 bases. This TCR derives from a woman in her seventies with COVID-19, enrolled during active disease. The sequencing sample was made of peripheral blood. The CDR3 spells CASSQGQAGGQSGSYEQYF. DNA of the CDR3: TGTGCCAGCAGCCAAGGGCAAGCGGGGGGTCAATCTGGCTCCTACGAGCAGTACTTC.